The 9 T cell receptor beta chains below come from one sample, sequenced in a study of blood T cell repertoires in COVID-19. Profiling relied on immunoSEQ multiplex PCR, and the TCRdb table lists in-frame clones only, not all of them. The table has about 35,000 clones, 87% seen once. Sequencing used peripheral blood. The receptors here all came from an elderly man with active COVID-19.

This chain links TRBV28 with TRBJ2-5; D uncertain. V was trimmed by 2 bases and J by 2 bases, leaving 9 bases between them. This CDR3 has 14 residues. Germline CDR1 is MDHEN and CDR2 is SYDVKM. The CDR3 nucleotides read TGTGCCAGCAGTTTAGTTAGCCTTCAAGAGACCCAGTACTTC. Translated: CASSLVSLQETQYF.

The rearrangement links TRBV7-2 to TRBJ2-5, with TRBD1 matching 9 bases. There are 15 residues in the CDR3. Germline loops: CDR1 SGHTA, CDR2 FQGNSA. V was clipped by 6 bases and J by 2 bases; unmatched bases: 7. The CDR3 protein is CASSFQQGAQETQYF. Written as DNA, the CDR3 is TGTGCCAGCAGTTTTCAACAGGGGGCACAAGAGACCCAGTACTTC.

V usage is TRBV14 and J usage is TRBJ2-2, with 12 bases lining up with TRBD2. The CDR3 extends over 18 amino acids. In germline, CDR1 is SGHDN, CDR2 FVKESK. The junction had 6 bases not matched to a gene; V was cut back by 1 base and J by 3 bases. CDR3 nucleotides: TGTGCCAGCAGCCAAGTCGGTAGACTAGCGGGAGACACCGGGGAGCTGTTTTTT. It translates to CASSQVGRLAGDTGELFF.

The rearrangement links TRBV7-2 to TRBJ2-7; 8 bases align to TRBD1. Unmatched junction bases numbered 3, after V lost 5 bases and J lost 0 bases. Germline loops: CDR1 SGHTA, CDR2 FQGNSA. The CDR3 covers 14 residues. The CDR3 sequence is CASSVGQDSYEQYF. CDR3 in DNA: TGTGCCAGCAGCGTGGGACAGGACTCCTACGAGCAGTACTTC.

DNA of the CDR3: TGTGCCAGCAGCCGTGCGGGGTCTAATGAAAAACTGTTTTTT. Translation: CASSRAGSNEKLFF. The J gene is TRBJ1-4, the V gene TRBV7-9, with D hard to call. V was trimmed by 5 bases and J by 3 bases, leaving 10 bases between them. Germline V gene lookup returns CDR1 SEHNR and CDR2 FQNEAQ (reference sequence). This CDR3 spans 14 amino acids.

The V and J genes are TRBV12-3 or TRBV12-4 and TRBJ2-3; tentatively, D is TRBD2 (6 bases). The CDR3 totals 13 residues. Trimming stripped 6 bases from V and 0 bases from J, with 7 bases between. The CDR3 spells CASRRDSTDTQYF. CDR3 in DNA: TGTGCCAGCAGGCGGGACAGCACAGATACGCAGTATTTT.

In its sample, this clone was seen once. CDR3 sequence (DNA): TGTGCCAGCAGGGCCCTGGCGGGAGCCCGCGAGCAGTACTTC. Its translation is CASRALAGAREQYF. This chain joins TRBV5-4 and TRBJ2-7; 7 bases align to TRBD2. The CDR3 length is 14 residues. The ends lost 5 bases at V and 6 bases at J; junction bases unmatched: 11. Germline V gene sequence: CDR1 SGHNT, CDR2 YYREEE (reference sequence).

The CDR3 DNA follows: TGCGCCAGCAGCTTGGTTACAGGGCCCGAGACCCAGTACTTC. Translated: CASSLVTGPETQYF. The chain is built from TRBV5-1 and TRBJ2-5; TRBD1 might be the D (6 bases). The germline V and J ends were trimmed by 0 bases and 5 bases, with 11 bases remaining between them. The CDR3 is made up of 14 amino acids. The germline CDR1 and CDR2 sequences are SGHRS and YFSETQ.

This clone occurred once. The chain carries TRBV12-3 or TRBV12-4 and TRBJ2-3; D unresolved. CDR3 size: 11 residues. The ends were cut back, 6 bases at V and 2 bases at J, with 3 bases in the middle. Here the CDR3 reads CASSLTDTQYF. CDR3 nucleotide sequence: TGTGCCAGCAGCCTCACAGATACGCAGTATTTT.